The 6 T cell receptor beta chains in this list originate from one sample, sequenced in a study of blood T cell repertoires in COVID-19. The assay was immunoSEQ multiplex PCR, and TCRdb's table has in-frame clones only and misses some. The top ten clones hold around 25% of a sample with hundreds of thousands of clones, approximately 80% of them seen once. Sequencing was done on a sample of peripheral blood. The origin of the receptors is a man aged 40-49 years with acute or convalescent COVID-19.

The V and J genes are TRBV30 and TRBJ1-2, with D unclear. This CDR3 spans 14 amino acids. V lost 4 bases, J lost 0 bases, and 12 bases lay in between. Germline V lookup: CDR1 GTSNPN, CDR2 SVGIG (reference sequence). The chain's CDR3 is CAWTPDSTNYGYTF. The CDR3, as DNA: TGTGCCTGGACCCCAGACTCCACTAACTATGGCTACACCTTC. Combining the CDR3 with reference TRBV30 and TRBJ1-2 gives the whole variable domain SQTIHQWPATLVQPVGSPLSLECTVEGTSNPNLYWYRQAAGRGLQLLFYSVGIGQISSEVPQNLSASRPQDRQFILSSKKLLLSDSGFYLCAWTPDSTNYGYTFGSGTRLTVV.

The chain joins TRBV19 to TRBJ1-1; unclear D gene. The CDR3 has 12 amino acids. V was cut by 2 bases and J by 8 bases, with 9 bases left in between. The germline CDR1 and CDR2 sequences are LNHDA and SQIVND (reference sequence). The CDR3 DNA reads as TGTGCCAGTAGTATAACCCTCGGGGAAGCTTTCTTT. It specifies CASSITLGEAFF.

The chain carries TRBV5-1 and TRBJ2-7, with 7 bases identical to TRBD2. CDR3 length: 14 amino acids. V trimming: 4 bases; J trimming: 5 bases; junction bases outside the gene matches: 9. Germline values: CDR1 SGHRS, CDR2 YFSETQ. The chain's CDR3 is CASSGGAGTNEQYF. The CDR3 DNA follows: TGCGCCAGCAGCGGGGGAGCAGGGACTAACGAGCAGTACTTC.

This sequence joins TRBV7-9 and TRBJ1-6; 9 bases line up with TRBD1. The germline V gene encodes CDR1 SEHNR and CDR2 FQNEAQ (reference sequence). Germline trimming cut 5 bases from V and 7 bases from J; bases unmatched to any gene: 6. This CDR3 has 15 residues. The CDR3 is CASSPGTGLNSPLHF. As DNA, the CDR3 is TGTGCCAGCAGCCCCGGGACAGGGCTCAATTCACCCCTCCACTTT.

Remarks on this clone: This sample also contains other DNA sequences that code for the same CDR3. The chain has TRBV15 and TRBJ2-7, with 14 nucleotides matching TRBD2. CDR3 length equals 15 residues. Germline CDR1 and CDR2: LNHNV and YYDKDF (reference sequence). The V and J ends lost 3 bases and 4 bases, in that order; junction bases with no gene match: 2. CDR3 coding DNA: TGTGCCACCAGCAGGGGGACTAGCGGGAGTTACGAGCAGTACTTC. Its protein product is CATSRGTSGSYEQYF.

This clone has just one count. The rearrangement links TRBV5-4 to TRBJ2-1; D uncertain. Per germline, CDR1 SGHNT and CDR2 YYREEE (reference sequence). Trimming took 0 bases from V and 3 from J, leaving 13 bases between them. The CDR3 covers 16 residues. CDR3 sequence (DNA): TGTGCCAGCAGCTTGGCCAGGCAGAGCTTCTACAATGAGCAGTTCTTC. Translating it yields CASSLARQSFYNEQFF. Using reference TRBV5-4 and TRBJ2-1 for the parts outside the CDR3, the full variable domain is ETGVTQSPTHLIKTRGQQVTLRCSSQSGHNTVSWYQQALGQGPQFIFQYYREEENGRGNFPPRFSGLQFPNYSSELNVNALELDDSALYLCASSLARQSFYNEQFFGPGTRLTVL.